The 22 T cell receptor beta chains below all came from one sample that was sequenced in a study of blood T cell repertoires in COVID-19. The data were produced by immunoSEQ multiplex PCR, yet TCRdb's version contains in-frame clones alone and is incomplete. The repertoire consists of under 400,000 clones, with about nine tenths occurring once and the leading ten covering over 1%. The sequencing input was PBMCs or T cells enriched from blood (not recorded which). These receptors originate from a woman in her 30s who had been exposed to COVID-19.

The chain combines TRBV19 with TRBJ1-1, with 7 positions matching TRBD1. The V and J ends lost 6 bases and 0 bases, in that order; junction bases with no gene match: 7. This CDR3 is built from 15 residues. Germline CDR1 and CDR2: LNHDA and SQIVND (reference sequence). CDR3 protein: CASRWDSLMNTEAFF. The CDR3 nucleotides read TGTGCCAGTAGATGGGACAGTCTCATGAACACTGAAGCTTTCTTT. The full variable domain, its missing parts supplied by reference TRBV19 and TRBJ1-1, is DGGITQSPKYLFRKEGQNVTLSCEQNLNHDAMYWYRQDPGQGLRLIYYSQIVNDFQKGDIAEGYSVSREKKESFPLTVTSAQKNPTAFYLCASRWDSLMNTEAFFGQGTRLTVV.

J is TRBJ2-7 and V is TRBV3-1 (or the pseudogene TRBV3-2), with a possible D match to TRBD2 (5 bases). Looked up from germline, CDR1 is LGHDT and CDR2 is YNNKEL (reference sequence). This CDR3 spans 13 amino acids. Trimming shortened V by 1 base and J by 2 bases, and 6 bases separated the two germline ends. The CDR3 reads CASSQVSAYEQYF. CDR3 bases: TGTGCCAGCAGCCAAGTTAGCGCCTACGAGCAGTACTTC.

As regards this clone: At one of its ends the junction is not consistent with the germline gene, which may arise from a read error. This rearrangement joins TRBV5-4 to TRBJ1-2; 8 bases are shared with TRBD1. The germline V gene has CDR1 SGHNT and CDR2 YYREEE (reference sequence). This CDR3 comprises 15 residues. The DNA for the CDR3 is TGTGCCAGCAGTTTGGGGACAGGAGTTAGATATGGCTACACCTTC. This encodes CASSLGTGVRYGYTF. Looking up the rest from reference TRBV5-4 and TRBJ1-2 gives the full variable domain: ETGVTQSPTHLIKTRGQQVTLRCSSQSGHNTVSWYQQALGQGPQFIFQYYREEENGRGNFPPRFSGLQFPNYSSELNVNALELDDSALYLCASSLGTGVRYGYTFGSGTRLTVV.

There are a few counts of this clone. The V gene is TRBV10-3, the J gene TRBJ1-5, with 11 positions matching TRBD1. V shed 1 base and J 5 bases; nucleotides not matched to a gene: 1. The CDR3 contains 15 residues. In germline, CDR1 is ENHRY, CDR2 SYGVKD. The CDR3: CAISELGQGDQPQHF. CDR3 bases: TGTGCCATCAGTGAGTTGGGACAGGGGGATCAGCCCCAGCATTTT.

The chain links TRBV3-1 (or the pseudogene TRBV3-2) to TRBJ2-7; D is unresolved. This CDR3 has 14 residues. Per the germline V gene, CDR1 is LGHDT and CDR2 is YNNKEL (reference sequence). The ends were cut back, 7 bases at V and 0 bases at J, with 13 bases in the middle. The CDR3 protein is CASTPEAYSYEQYF. The CDR3 region has the DNA TGTGCCAGCACCCCCGAGGCGTACTCCTACGAGCAGTACTTC.

The chain recombines TRBV7-9 with TRBJ1-2, with TRBD1 matching 10 bases. From germline, CDR1 is SEHNR and CDR2 FQNEAQ (reference sequence). The CDR3 spans 13 residues. The V gene end was trimmed by 11 bases and the J gene end by 4 bases; junction bases not matched to a gene: 7. The CDR3 sequence: CAGRDRGIYGYTF. DNA of the CDR3: TGTGCCGGTCGGGACAGGGGAATCTATGGCTACACCTTC.

The chain recombines TRBV14 with TRBJ1-2; no firm D call. Deletions cut 4 bases from V and 5 bases from J, with 11 bases between. The CDR3 contains 13 residues. Germline V gene data show CDR1 as SGHDN and CDR2 as FVKESK. As DNA, the CDR3 is TGTGCCAGCAGCCCGGCGACTGGTTATGGCTACACCTTC. As protein: CASSPATGYGYTF.

This rearrangement joins TRBV27 to TRBJ1-2; D may be TRBD1 (5 bases). Germline V gene lookup returns CDR1 MNHEY and CDR2 SMNVEV (reference sequence). The CDR3 runs to 14 residues. Between the trimmed V and J ends, which lost 5 bases and 8 bases, there was a span of 18 bases. CDR3 sequence reads: CASSPGRGLGGYTF. The DNA of the CDR3 is TGTGCCAGCAGTCCGGGGCGGGGTTTGGGAGGCTACACCTTC.

This chain joins TRBV13 and TRBJ2-1; TRBD2 matches 7 bases. The CDR3 is 17 amino acids. From germline, CDR1 is PRHDT and CDR2 FYEKMQ (reference sequence). Germline trimming cut 3 bases from V and 5 bases from J; bases unmatched to any gene: 13. CDR3 protein: CASSLGPSGSGHNEQFF. CDR3 coding DNA: TGTGCCAGCAGCTTGGGACCCTCTGGTAGCGGGCACAATGAGCAGTTCTTC.

V and J are TRBV6-5 and TRBJ1-1, with D maybe TRBD1 (6 bases). The germline V gene has CDR1 MNHEY and CDR2 SVGAGI. Trimming stripped 6 bases from V and 8 bases from J, with 19 bases between. The CDR3 runs 14 residues. This CDR3 reads CASSDPTEGGEAFF. CDR3 coding DNA: TGTGCCAGCAGCGACCCCACGGAGGGGGGGGAAGCTTTCTTT.

The count of this clone is one. The chain employs TRBV19 and TRBJ1-4; tentative D call: TRBD1 (6 bases). V was clipped by 3 bases and J by 8 bases, with 22 bases between them. Germline V gene lookup returns CDR1 LNHDA and CDR2 SQIVND (reference sequence). There are 17 residues in the CDR3. DNA for the CDR3: TGTGCCAGTAGTATGGGGCGGTGGACAGCACAAACCGAAAAACTGTTTTTT. This sequence encodes CASSMGRWTAQTEKLFF.

The chain couples TRBV7-9 to TRBJ1-1; 7 bases match TRBD1. The CDR3 length is 14 residues. The junction had 7 bases not matched to a gene; V was cut back by 8 bases and J by 1 base. The germline V gene has CDR1 SEHNR and CDR2 FQNEAQ (reference sequence). The CDR3 DNA is TGTGCCAGCTTCACAGGGGCCCAGAACACTGAAGCTTTCTTT. Translating it yields CASFTGAQNTEAFF.

V and J are TRBV28 and TRBJ2-7, with D possibly being TRBD2 (6 bases). The CDR3 is made up of 14 amino acids. In germline, CDR1 is MDHEN, CDR2 SYDVKM. The V and J ends lost 7 bases and 2 bases respectively, with 15 bases between them. CDR3: CASNPGDRTYEQYF. The CDR3 DNA is TGTGCCAGCAACCCGGGGGATAGAACCTACGAGCAGTACTTC.

CDR3 DNA: TGTGCCAGCAGCATAGGACTAGCGGGAGGGCCCTACGAGCAGTACTTC. Protein: CASSIGLAGGPYEQYF. The chain links TRBV7-8 to TRBJ2-7; 15 positions match TRBD2. The germline gives CDR1 SGHVS, CDR2 FQNEAQ. V lost 5 bases and J lost 2; bases outside the gene matches: 4. This CDR3 is 16 amino acids long.

This clone was detected only once. The chain joins TRBV24-1 to TRBJ1-2; 9 bases agree with TRBD1. Germline V gene lookup returns CDR1 KGHDR and CDR2 SFDVKD. Germline trimming cut 5 bases from V and 4 bases from J; bases unmatched to any gene: 4. The CDR3 sequence is 14 residues long. The CDR3 is CATSGGQGTYGYTF. Here the CDR3 DNA reads TGTGCCACCAGTGGGGGACAGGGAACCTATGGCTACACCTTC.

The chain is built from TRBV27 and TRBJ1-2; 8 bases agree with TRBD1. The V gene's germline CDR1 is MNHEY and CDR2 SMNVEV (reference sequence). The CDR3 has 14 residues. The ends lost 5 bases at V and 8 bases at J; junction bases unmatched: 10. CDR3 sequence reads: CASSQRQGQLGYTF. CDR3 bases: TGTGCCAGCAGTCAAAGACAGGGGCAGCTGGGCTACACCTTC.

The chain recombines TRBV24-1 with TRBJ2-5; 9 bases are shared with TRBD1. CDR3 length: 21 residues. CDR1 is KGHDR, CDR2 SFDVKD, per germline. Trimming removed 3 bases from V and 2 bases from J; junction bases left unmatched: 21. The CDR3 region is CATSDPRPRQGDMKRQETQYF. The CDR3 nucleotides read TGTGCCACCAGTGATCCCAGACCTCGACAGGGGGACATGAAGCGGCAAGAGACCCAGTACTTC.

The chain joins TRBV12-5 to TRBJ2-7, with D perhaps matching TRBD1 (6 bases). V was cut by 1 base and J by 5 bases, with 9 bases left in between. The CDR3 consists of 13 residues. The germline gives CDR1 LGHNT, CDR2 FRNRAP. CDR3 sequence (DNA): TGTGCTAGTGGTTTGGCGGACAGTGACGAGCAGTACTTC. Its protein product is CASGLADSDEQYF.

This rearrangement joins TRBV7-8 to TRBJ2-1; 7 nucleotides agree with TRBD2. Unmatched junction bases numbered 9, after V lost 5 bases and J lost 2 bases. Germline-derived CDR1 and CDR2 are SGHVS and FQNEAQ. This CDR3 comprises 16 residues. CDR3 coding DNA: TGTGCCAGCAGCCCAGGGCGGGACTATACCTACAATGAGCAGTTCTTC. Encoded protein: CASSPGRDYTYNEQFF.

The chain recombines TRBV11-1 with TRBJ2-1; 9 nucleotides match TRBD2. Per germline, CDR1 SGHAT and CDR2 FQDESV (reference sequence). The CDR3 extends over 15 amino acids. CDR3 sequence (DNA): TGTGCAACTCAGCTTACGACTAGCGGCTACAATGAGCAGTTCTTC. Translating gives CATQLTTSGYNEQFF.

The table lists this clone with a count of one. The V and J genes are TRBV3-1 (or the pseudogene TRBV3-2) and TRBJ2-7, with D uncertain. This CDR3 has 14 amino acids. Germline CDR1 reads LGHDT; CDR2 reads YNNKEL (reference sequence). Trimming pared 9 bases from V and 0 bases from J, leaving 15 bases between. The CDR3 DNA reads TGTGCCAGAAGCGACCCTACAGCCTCCTACGAGCAGTACTTC. This translates into CARSDPTASYEQYF.

The V gene is TRBV3-1 (or the pseudogene TRBV3-2), the J gene TRBJ2-2; 9 bases match TRBD2. V lost 4 bases to trimming and J lost 4 bases; unmatched junction nucleotides: 7. Germline assignment: CDR1 LGHDT and CDR2 YNNKEL (reference sequence). The CDR3 is 16 amino acids. Here the CDR3 DNA reads TGTGCCAGCAGCCTTTTTAGCGGGAGAGGCACCGGGGAGCTGTTTTTT. The encoded protein is CASSLFSGRGTGELFF.